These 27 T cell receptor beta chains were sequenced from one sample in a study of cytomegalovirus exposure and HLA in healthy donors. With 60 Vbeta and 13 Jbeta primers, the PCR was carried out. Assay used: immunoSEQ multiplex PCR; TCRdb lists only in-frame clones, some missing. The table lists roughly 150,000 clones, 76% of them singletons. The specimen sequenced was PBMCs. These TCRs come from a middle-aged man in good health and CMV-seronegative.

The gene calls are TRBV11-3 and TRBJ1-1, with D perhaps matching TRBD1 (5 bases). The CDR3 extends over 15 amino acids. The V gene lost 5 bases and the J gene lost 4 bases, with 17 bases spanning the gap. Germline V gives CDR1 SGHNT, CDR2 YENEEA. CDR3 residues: CASSPQGGGGTEAFF. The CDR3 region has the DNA TGTGCCAGCAGCCCCCAGGGAGGAGGCGGCACTGAAGCTTTCTTT.

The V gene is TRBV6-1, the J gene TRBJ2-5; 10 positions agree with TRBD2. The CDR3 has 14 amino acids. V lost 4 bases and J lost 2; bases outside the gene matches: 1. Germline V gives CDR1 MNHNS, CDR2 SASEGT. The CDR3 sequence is CASSVLAGQETQYF. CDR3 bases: TGTGCCAGCAGTGTACTAGCGGGGCAAGAGACCCAGTACTTC.

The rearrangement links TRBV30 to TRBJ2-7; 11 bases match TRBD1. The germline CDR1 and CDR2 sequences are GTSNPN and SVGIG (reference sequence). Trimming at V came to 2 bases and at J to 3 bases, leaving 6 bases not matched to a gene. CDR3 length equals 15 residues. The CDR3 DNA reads TGTGCCTGGAGTTACGTCGGGACAGGGGGCTACGAGCAGTACTTC. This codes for CAWSYVGTGGYEQYF.

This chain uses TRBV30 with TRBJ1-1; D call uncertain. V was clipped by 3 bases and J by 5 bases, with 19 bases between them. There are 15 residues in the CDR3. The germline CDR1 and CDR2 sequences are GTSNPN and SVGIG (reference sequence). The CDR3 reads CAWSASWQVMTEAFF. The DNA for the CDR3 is TGTGCCTGGAGCGCCTCCTGGCAGGTCATGACTGAAGCTTTCTTT.

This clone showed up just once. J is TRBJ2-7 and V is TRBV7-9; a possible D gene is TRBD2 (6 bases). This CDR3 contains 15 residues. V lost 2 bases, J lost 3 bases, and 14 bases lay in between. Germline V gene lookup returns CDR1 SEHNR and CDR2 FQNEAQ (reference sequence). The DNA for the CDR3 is TGTGCCAGCAGCTTACTCGTCGGGGGAAACTACGAGCAGTACTTC. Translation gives CASSLLVGGNYEQYF.

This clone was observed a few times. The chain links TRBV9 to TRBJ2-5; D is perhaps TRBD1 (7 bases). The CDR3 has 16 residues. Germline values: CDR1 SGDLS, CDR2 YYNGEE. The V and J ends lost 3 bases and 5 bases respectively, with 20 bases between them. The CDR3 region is CASSEEGTVGAETQYF. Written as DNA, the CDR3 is TGTGCCAGCAGCGAGGAGGGGACAGTGGGTGCGGAGACCCAGTACTTC.

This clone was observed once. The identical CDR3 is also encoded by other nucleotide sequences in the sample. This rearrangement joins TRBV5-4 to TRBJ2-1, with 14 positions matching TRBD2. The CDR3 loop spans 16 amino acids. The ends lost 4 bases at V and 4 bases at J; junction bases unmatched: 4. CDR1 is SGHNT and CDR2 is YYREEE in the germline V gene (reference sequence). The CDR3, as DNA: TGTGCCAGCAGCCTGGGACTAGCGGGGGTGTACAATGAGCAGTTCTTC. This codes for CASSLGLAGVYNEQFF.

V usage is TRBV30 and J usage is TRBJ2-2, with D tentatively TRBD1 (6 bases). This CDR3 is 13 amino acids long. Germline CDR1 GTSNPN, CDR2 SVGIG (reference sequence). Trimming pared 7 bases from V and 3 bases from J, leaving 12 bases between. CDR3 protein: CAFQGLDTGELFF. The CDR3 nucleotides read TGTGCCTTCCAGGGGTTGGACACCGGGGAGCTGTTTTTT.

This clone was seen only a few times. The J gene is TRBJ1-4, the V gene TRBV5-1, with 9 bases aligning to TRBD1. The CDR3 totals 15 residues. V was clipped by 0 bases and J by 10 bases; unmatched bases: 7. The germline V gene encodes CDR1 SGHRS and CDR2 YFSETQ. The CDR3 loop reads CASSLGGQGYAKLFF. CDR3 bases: TGCGCCAGCAGCTTGGGAGGACAGGGGTATGCAAAACTGTTTTTT. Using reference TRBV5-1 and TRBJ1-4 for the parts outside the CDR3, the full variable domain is KAGVTQTPRYLIKTRGQQVTLSCSPISGHRSVSWYQQTPGQGLQFLFEYFSETQRNKGNFPGRFSGRQFSNSRSEMNVSTLELGDSALYLCASSLGGQGYAKLFFGSGTQLSVL.

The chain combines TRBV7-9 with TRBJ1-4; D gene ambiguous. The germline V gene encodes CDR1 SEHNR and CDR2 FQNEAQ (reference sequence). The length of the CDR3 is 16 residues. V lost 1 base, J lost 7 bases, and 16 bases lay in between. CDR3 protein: CASSLGSRGGGEKLFF. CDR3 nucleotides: TGTGCCAGCAGCTTAGGTTCACGCGGAGGTGGTGAAAAACTGTTTTTT.

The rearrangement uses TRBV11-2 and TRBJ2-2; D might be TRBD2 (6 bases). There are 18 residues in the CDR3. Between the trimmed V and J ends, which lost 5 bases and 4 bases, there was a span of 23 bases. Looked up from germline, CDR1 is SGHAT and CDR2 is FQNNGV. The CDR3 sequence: CASSPSPLGEAATGELFF. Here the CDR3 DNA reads TGTGCCAGCAGCCCCTCCCCACTGGGGGAGGCGGCCACCGGGGAGCTGTTTTTT.

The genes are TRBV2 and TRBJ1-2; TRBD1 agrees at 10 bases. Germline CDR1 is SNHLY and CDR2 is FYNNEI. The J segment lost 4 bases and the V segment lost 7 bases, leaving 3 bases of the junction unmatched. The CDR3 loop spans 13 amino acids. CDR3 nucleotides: TGTGCCAGCATCCGGGACAGGGGCTATGGCTACACCTTC. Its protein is CASIRDRGYGYTF.

CDR3 bases: TGTGCCATCAGTGAAAGGAATTTTGGACTAGCGATCTACAATGAGCAGTTCTTC. It encodes CAISERNFGLAIYNEQFF. The J gene is TRBJ2-1, the V gene TRBV10-3, with TRBD2 identical over 9 bases. CDR1 and CDR2 (germline): ENHRY, SYGVKD. This CDR3 region has 18 residues. Unmatched junction bases numbered 12, after V lost 3 bases and J lost 3 bases.

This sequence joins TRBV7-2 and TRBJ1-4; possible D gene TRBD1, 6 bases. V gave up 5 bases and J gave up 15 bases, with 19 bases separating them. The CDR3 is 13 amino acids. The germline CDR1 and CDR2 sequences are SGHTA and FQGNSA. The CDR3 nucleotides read TGTGCCAGCAGCCGATTCGGGGACACGGTGGTGTTTTTT. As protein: CASSRFGDTVVFF.

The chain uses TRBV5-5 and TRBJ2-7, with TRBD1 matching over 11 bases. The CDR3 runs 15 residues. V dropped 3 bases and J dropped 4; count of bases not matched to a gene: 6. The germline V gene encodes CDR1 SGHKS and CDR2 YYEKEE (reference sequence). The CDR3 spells CASSSWDRGLYEQYF. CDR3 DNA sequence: TGTGCCAGCAGCTCATGGGACAGGGGGTTGTACGAGCAGTACTTC.

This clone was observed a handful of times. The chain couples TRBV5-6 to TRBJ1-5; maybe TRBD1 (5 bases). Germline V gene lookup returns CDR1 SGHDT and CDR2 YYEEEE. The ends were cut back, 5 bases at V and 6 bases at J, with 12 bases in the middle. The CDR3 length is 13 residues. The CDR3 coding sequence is TGTGCCAGCAGTCGACAGCTTCTTCAGCCCCAGCATTTT. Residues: CASSRQLLQPQHF.

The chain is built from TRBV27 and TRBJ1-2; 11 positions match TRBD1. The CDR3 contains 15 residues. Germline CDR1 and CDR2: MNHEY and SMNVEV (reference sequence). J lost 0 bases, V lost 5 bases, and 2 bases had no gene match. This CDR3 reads CASSPGQGANYGYTF. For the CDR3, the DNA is TGTGCCAGCAGTCCGGGACAGGGGGCTAACTATGGCTACACCTTC.

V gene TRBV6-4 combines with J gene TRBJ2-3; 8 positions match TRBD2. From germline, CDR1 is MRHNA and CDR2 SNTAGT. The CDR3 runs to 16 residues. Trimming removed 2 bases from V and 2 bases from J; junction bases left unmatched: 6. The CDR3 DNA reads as TGTGCCAGCAGTGACGTGGTAGCGGGGATCACAGATACGCAGTATTTT. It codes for CASSDVVAGITDTQYF.

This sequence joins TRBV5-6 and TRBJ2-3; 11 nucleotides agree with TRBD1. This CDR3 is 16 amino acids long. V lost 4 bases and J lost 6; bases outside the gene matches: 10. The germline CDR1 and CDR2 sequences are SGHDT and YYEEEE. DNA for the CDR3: TGTGCCAGCAGCCTAAAATCCCGGGACAGGGGGGATACGCAGTATTTT. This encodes CASSLKSRDRGDTQYF. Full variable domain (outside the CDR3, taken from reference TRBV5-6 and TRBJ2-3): DAGVTQSPTHLIKTRGQQVTLRCSPKSGHDTVSWYQQALGQGPQFIFQYYEEEERQRGNFPDRFSGHQFPNYSSELNVNALLLGDSALYLCASSLKSRDRGDTQYFGPGTRLTVL.

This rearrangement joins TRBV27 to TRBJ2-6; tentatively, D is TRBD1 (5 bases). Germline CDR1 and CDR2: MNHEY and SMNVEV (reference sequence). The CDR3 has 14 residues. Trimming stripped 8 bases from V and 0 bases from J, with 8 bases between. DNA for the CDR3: TGTGCCAGCTCCAGGGACTCTGGGGCCAACGTCCTGACTTTC. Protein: CASSRDSGANVLTF.

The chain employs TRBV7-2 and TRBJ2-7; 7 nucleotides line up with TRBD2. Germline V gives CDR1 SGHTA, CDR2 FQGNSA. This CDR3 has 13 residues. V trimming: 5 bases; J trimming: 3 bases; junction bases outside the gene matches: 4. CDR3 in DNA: TGTGCCAGCAGCCCTACTAGCGACTACGAGCAGTACTTC. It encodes CASSPTSDYEQYF. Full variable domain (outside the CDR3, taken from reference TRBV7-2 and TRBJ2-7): GAGVSQSPSNKVTEKGKDVELRCDPISGHTALYWYRQSLGQGLEFLIYFQGNSAPDKSGLPSDRFSAERTGGSVSTLTIQRTQQEDSAVYLCASSPTSDYEQYFGPGTRLTVT.

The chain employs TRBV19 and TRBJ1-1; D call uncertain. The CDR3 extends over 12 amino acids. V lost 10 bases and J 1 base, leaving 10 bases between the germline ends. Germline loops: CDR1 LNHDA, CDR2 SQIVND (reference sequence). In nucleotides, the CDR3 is TGTGCCACCTTAACAGAGAACACTGAAGCTTTCTTT. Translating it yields CATLTENTEAFF.

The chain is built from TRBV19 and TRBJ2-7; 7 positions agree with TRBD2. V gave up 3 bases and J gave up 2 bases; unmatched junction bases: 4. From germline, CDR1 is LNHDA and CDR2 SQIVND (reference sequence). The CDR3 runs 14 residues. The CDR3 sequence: CASSMGGSAYEQYF. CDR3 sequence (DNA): TGTGCCAGTAGTATGGGGGGGTCCGCCTACGAGCAGTACTTC.

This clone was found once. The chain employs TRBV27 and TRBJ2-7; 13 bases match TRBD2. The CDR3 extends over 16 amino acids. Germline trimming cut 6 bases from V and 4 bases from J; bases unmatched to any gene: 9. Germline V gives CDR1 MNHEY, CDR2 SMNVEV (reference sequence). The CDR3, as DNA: TGTGCCAGCAGGTCAAGATTGGGACTAGCGGGGTACGAGCAGTACTTC. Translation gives CASRSRLGLAGYEQYF.

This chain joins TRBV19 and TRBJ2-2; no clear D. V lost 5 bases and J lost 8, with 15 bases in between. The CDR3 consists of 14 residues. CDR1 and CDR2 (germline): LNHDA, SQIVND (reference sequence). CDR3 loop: CASSGEVVPGELFF. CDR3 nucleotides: TGTGCCAGTAGTGGAGAGGTAGTTCCGGGGGAGCTGTTTTTT.

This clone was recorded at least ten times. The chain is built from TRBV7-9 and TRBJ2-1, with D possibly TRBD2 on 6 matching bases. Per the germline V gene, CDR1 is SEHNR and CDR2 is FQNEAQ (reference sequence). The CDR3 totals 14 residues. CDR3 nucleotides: TGTGCTACCCCCCTAGGGGACTTCCACAATGAGCAGTTCTTC. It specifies CATPLGDFHNEQFF.

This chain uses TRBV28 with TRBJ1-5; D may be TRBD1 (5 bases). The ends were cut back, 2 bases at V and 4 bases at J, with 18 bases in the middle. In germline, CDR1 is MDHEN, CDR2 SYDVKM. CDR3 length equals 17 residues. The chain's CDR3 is CASSLGKDSWINQPQHF. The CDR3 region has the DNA TGTGCCAGCAGTTTAGGCAAAGACAGTTGGATTAATCAGCCCCAGCATTTT.